This TCR beta chain is drawn from a study of blood T cell repertoires in COVID-19. The CDR3 has 17 amino acids. Germline V gene data show CDR1 as WSHSY and CDR2 as SAAADI. Unmatched junction bases numbered 15, after V lost 8 bases and J lost 0 bases. The table came from immunoSEQ multiplex PCR; TCRdb's copy has only in-frame clones and leaves some out. The data hold 90,000 to 100,000 clones, with approximately 88% observed a single time. The receptor's source is a woman aged 55-70 years with COVID-19, enrolled during active disease. The J gene is TRBJ2-5, the V gene TRBV10-2; 7 bases are shared with TRBD1. The sequencing sample was made of peripheral blood. The CDR3, as DNA: TGCGCCAGCGCAGCGGCCGTGGCTGACAGGGACCAAGAGACCCAGTACTTC. Protein: CASAAAVADRDQETQYF.